The rows below give T cell receptor beta chains drawn from one sample of a study of OX40 agonist ivuxolimab in advanced cancers. TCRdb's table, derived via immunoSEQ multiplex PCR, lists solely in-frame clones and lacks some. The table lists 60,000 to 85,000 clones, around 94% of them singletons, with 20% in the top ten. Sequenced material: CD4+ or CD8+ T cells sorted from blood, taken in a trial of the OX40 agonist ivuxolimab. The receptors originated from an adult with an advanced solid tumor such as melanoma, head and neck, liver or kidney cancer. CDR3s include the opening cysteine and the closing phenylalanine or tryptophan. The D gene is left open where the match is weak. Clone size is given for some rows only: seen once, a few or many times, or a class if the clone is expanded.

D gene,J gene,V gene,clone size,CDR3 DNA,CDR3 protein
TRBD2,TRBJ2-2,TRBV19,-,TGTGCCAGTATGCTTCTAGCGGGGGAAAACACCGGGGAGCTGTTTTTT,CASMLLAGENTGELFF
-,TRBJ2-2,TRBV9,-,TGTGCCAGCAGCGTAGGGGGGGCGAACACCGGGGAGCTGTTTTTT,CASSVGGANTGELFF
TRBD1,TRBJ1-2,TRBV7-9,-,TGTGCCAGCAGCCTAGGGGACAGGAGCTACACCTTC,CASSLGDRSYTF
-,TRBJ2-2,TRBV6-5,-,TGTGCCAGCAGTTACAAGGGGACCGGGGAGCTGTTTTTT,CASSYKGTGELFF
-,TRBJ1-6,TRBV13,-,TGTGCCAGCAGCCCCAGAGGGTCCAATTCACCCCTCCACTTT,CASSPRGSNSPLHF
-,TRBJ1-2,TRBV7-9,few,TGTGCCAGCAGCTTAAGGGGGAGAGATAACTATGGCTACACCTTC,CASSLRGRDNYGYTF
TRBD1,TRBJ1-6,TRBV6-7,-,TGTGCCAGCAGTTTCACAGGGGAGAGTTCACCCCTCCACTTT,CASSFTGESSPLHF
-,TRBJ2-7,TRBV11-2,-,TGTGCCAGCAGCTTGGGGACAACCTACGAGCAGTACTTC,CASSLGTTYEQYF
-,TRBJ1-4,TRBV7-3,-,TGTGCCAGCAGCTTAACGGGCGGTCTGAATGAAAAACTGTTTTTT,CASSLTGGLNEKLFF
-,TRBJ2-3,TRBV29-1,-,TGCAGCGCGCGCCCCCCGGGCACAGATACGCAGTATTTT,CSARPPGTDTQYF
TRBD2,TRBJ2-1,TRBV10-2,-,TGCGCCACCCTGGGACTAGCGGGAGTCTCCTACAATGAGCAGTTCTTC,CATLGLAGVSYNEQFF
-,TRBJ1-2,TRBV27,-,TGTGCCAGCAGGTTCGGGCATCAGGGGTCCTATGGCTACACCTTC,CASRFGHQGSYGYTF
-,TRBJ2-1,TRBV7-3,once,TGTGCCAGCAGCCTTGGGGTCCCATCAGGAGGAGAGACTCCACGGGTCTTC,CASSLGVPSGGETPRVF
-,TRBJ2-1,TRBV7-6,-,TGTGCCAGCAGTCCGATTGACGGCGGGGCGTACAATGAGCAGTTCTTC,CASSPIDGGAYNEQFF
-,TRBJ1-1,TRBV9,-,TGTGCCAGCAGCGTAGGGGGGACCACTGAAGCTTTCTTT,CASSVGGTTEAFF
TRBD2,TRBJ2-1,TRBV27,once,TGTGCCAGCAGTCGGCGGGAGGTTTACAATGAGCAGTTCTTC,CASSRREVYNEQFF
TRBD1,TRBJ2-1,TRBV4-1,once,TGCGCCAGCAGCAGGACAGGGTCTTACAATGAGCAGTTCTTC,CASSRTGSYNEQFF
-,TRBJ2-3,TRBV5-1,-,TGCGCCAGCAGCTGGAGGGCAGATACGCAGTATTTT,CASSWRADTQYF
-,TRBJ2-1,TRBV6-6,-,TGTGCCAGCAGTTCTCTACCCACCCGCCATAATGAGCAGTTCTTC,CASSSLPTRHNEQFF
-,TRBJ2-3,TRBV6-5,-,TGTGCCAGCAGTTACGCCCCAGGGGAAATGGAAGATACGCAGTATTTT,CASSYAPGEMEDTQYF
-,TRBJ2-3,TRBV7-9,-,TGTGCCAGCAGCCCAAGTCTCTCGCCAGATACGCAGTATTTT,CASSPSLSPDTQYF
TRBD2,TRBJ2-1,TRBV7-9,-,TGTGCCAGCAGCTTAGTAGGACTAGCACACAATGAGCAGTTCTTC,CASSLVGLAHNEQFF
TRBD2,TRBJ2-7,TRBV7-2,-,TGTGCCAGCAGAGCGCACCCCCCCCGGACTAGCGGATCCTACGAGCAGTACTTC,CASRAHPPRTSGSYEQYF
TRBD2,TRBJ2-7,TRBV27,-,TGTGCCAGCAGTCTAGCGGGGCCCTCCTACGAGCAGTACTTC,CASSLAGPSYEQYF
-,TRBJ1-1,TRBV27,-,TGTGCCAGCAGTTTGGGGCAGGGGTTCATGAACACTGAAGCTTTCTTT,CASSLGQGFMNTEAFF
-,TRBJ2-7,TRBV6-5,-,TGTGCCAGCAGTCACGGGACGTTTAGCTCCTACGAGCAGTACTTC,CASSHGTFSSYEQYF
TRBD2,TRBJ2-3,TRBV7-6,few,TGTGCCAGCAGCACCACGGGGGGGCCAGGAACAGATACGCAGTATTTT,CASSTTGGPGTDTQYF
TRBD2,TRBJ2-7,TRBV7-8,-,TGTGCCGTGGGCCGGGAGGGCCACGAGCAGTACTTC,CAVGREGHEQYF
TRBD1,TRBJ2-1,TRBV7-9,-,TGTGCCAGCAGACTCATTACGGACAGGGTTTACAATGAGCAGTTCTTC,CASRLITDRVYNEQFF
-,TRBJ1-2,TRBV7-9,-,TGTGCCAGCAGCCCCCGCATAACAGGCGCCGGCTCCTATGGCTACACCTTC,CASSPRITGAGSYGYTF
TRBD1,TRBJ2-7,TRBV5-1,-,TGCGCCAGCAGCTTGGGAGGGGGCTCATACGAGCAGTACTTC,CASSLGGGSYEQYF
TRBD1,TRBJ2-7,TRBV7-9,-,TGTGCCAGCAGCCCTCGGGACAGGCCTTCCTACGAGCAGTACTTC,CASSPRDRPSYEQYF
-,TRBJ1-1,TRBV19,-,TGTGCCAGTAGTATATCTGGGGTTTTCAACACTGAAGCTTTCTTT,CASSISGVFNTEAFF
-,TRBJ1-2,TRBV27,-,TGTGCCAGCAGGTCGGGGGACAAGTTGGATGGCTACACCTTC,CASRSGDKLDGYTF
-,TRBJ2-7,TRBV7-2,-,TGTGCCAGCAGCTCGACGGGGGAACTCGAGCAGTACTTC,CASSSTGELEQYF
-,TRBJ2-1,TRBV7-9,once,TGTGCCAGCAGCTTTCCCGCGGCGTATGGGAATGAGCAGTTCTTC,CASSFPAAYGNEQFF
-,TRBJ1-1,TRBV4-3,-,TGCGCCAGCAGCCAAGGGTCGGGAGGCCGCGGGGACACTGAAGCTTTCTTT,CASSQGSGGRGDTEAFF
-,TRBJ1-4,TRBV19,-,TGTGCCAGTAGTACGTCGGGTGAAACAACTAATGAAAAACTGTTTTTT,CASSTSGETTNEKLFF
-,TRBJ2-3,TRBV7-2,-,TGTGCCAGCAGCCCCCAAGGCAGCGTAACAGATACGCAGTATTTT,CASSPQGSVTDTQYF
TRBD2,TRBJ2-2,TRBV7-2,-,TGTGCCAGCAGCCCTTGGGGGGGAGTCGGGGAGCTGTTTTTT,CASSPWGGVGELFF
-,TRBJ1-1,TRBV28,-,TGTGCCAGCAGTTTAACTCCCTACAGGGAGGACACTGAAGCTTTCTTT,CASSLTPYREDTEAFF
-,TRBJ2-3,TRBV19,-,TGTGCCAGTAGTATCTCTCAGGATTGGGCAGATACGCAGTATTTT,CASSISQDWADTQYF
-,TRBJ2-7,TRBV30,-,TGTGCCTCTCCCCACTCGAAGAGCTCCTACGAGCAGTACTTC,CASPHSKSSYEQYF
-,TRBJ1-5,TRBV7-9,-,TGTGCCAGCAGCCCCCGGCTAGGGAGTAGCAATCAGCCCCAGCATTTT,CASSPRLGSSNQPQHF
-,TRBJ1-1,TRBV6-5,-,TGTGCCAGCAGTTACTCGACAGAGAACACTGAAGCTTTCTTT,CASSYSTENTEAFF
TRBD1,TRBJ1-6,TRBV7-9,-,TGTGCCAGCAGCACCCGACAGGGGGTTGGCTCACCCCTCCACTTT,CASSTRQGVGSPLHF
-,TRBJ1-4,TRBV5-5,-,TGTGCCAGCAGCGGGACGTACGCAACTAATGAAAAACTGTTTTTT,CASSGTYATNEKLFF
-,TRBJ2-2,TRBV28,once,TGTGCCAGCAGGGGGGGCCGCGGGGATGGAGGCACCGGGGAGCTGTTTTTT,CASRGGRGDGGTGELFF
-,TRBJ2-3,TRBV4-3,once,TGCGCCAGCAGCCAACCCTATGCACCAGATACGCAGTATTTT,CASSQPYAPDTQYF
-,TRBJ1-5,TRBV6-6,-,TGTGCCAGCAGCCCCGGACAAACAGGCAATCAGCCCCAGCATTTT,CASSPGQTGNQPQHF
-,TRBJ1-4,TRBV4-3,-,TGCGCCAGCAGCCAAGACAGGGAGGCTGAAAAACTGTTTTTT,CASSQDREAEKLFF
-,TRBJ1-5,TRBV18,-,TGTGCCAGCTCACCAAGGGTCCCGGGACATAGTAGCAATCAGCCCCAGCATTTT,CASSPRVPGHSSNQPQHF
-,TRBJ1-2,TRBV7-9,-,TGTGCCAGCAGCCCCCCCGGGGCGGGCTTGGGGCAGGGCTACACCTTC,CASSPPGAGLGQGYTF